The next 31 T cell receptor beta chains were all read from a single sample in a study of T cells in Graves' hyperthyroidism and ophthalmopathy. The source material, RNA transcripts, was used to amplify TCR beta CDR3 regions. The TCR CDR3 was amplified in a first-round RT-PCR using the HTBI primer set. TCRdb reanalysed the multiplex PCR reads using MiXCR and keeps one entry per CDR3 protein. Of under 200,000 distinct CDR3 sequences detected, just under 9.5% appear once; the ten largest clones hold 22%. The sample comprised blood. The receptors stem from a woman aged 18 to 35 with Graves' hyperthyroidism that later progressed to Graves' ophthalmopathy.

This clonotype has more than one count but fewer than ten. The chain uses TRBV20-1 and TRBJ2-3; D not certain. The CDR3 totals 10 residues. Germline V lookup: CDR1 DFQATT, CDR2 SNEGSKA (reference sequence). Trimming removed 5 bases from V and 6 bases from J, with 6 bases in between. This chain's CDR3 is CSASRDTQYF. The CDR3 bases are TGCAGTGCTTCCAGGGATACGCAGTATTTT.

This clonotype was counted ten times or more. The CDR3 is CASSQLRRGGGYEQYF. The CDR3 DNA sequence: TGTGCCAGCAGCCAACTCCGGAGGGGGGGGGGCTACGAGCAGTACTTC. The chain has TRBV11-2 and TRBJ2-7; TRBD2 is a possible D gene (7 bases). Germline values: CDR1 SGHAT, CDR2 FQNNGV. CDR3 size: 16 residues. V lost 5 bases and J lost 3, with 20 bases in between.

The sample holds many counts of this clonotype. V and J are TRBV7-9 and TRBJ2-1, with 8 bases aligning to TRBD2. V shed 3 bases and J 5 bases; nucleotides not matched to a gene: 3. This CDR3 has 14 residues. Germline lookup yields CDR1 SEHNR and CDR2 FQNEAQ (reference sequence). CDR3 region: CASSLPGGHNEQFF. CDR3 sequence (DNA): TGTGCCAGCAGCTTGCCGGGGGGGCACAATGAGCAGTTCTTC.

Notes on this clonotype: A much larger clone sits a single nucleotide away, making a read error possible. This sequence joins TRBV24-1 and TRBJ2-1, with 7 bases identical to TRBD1. Trimming at V came to 4 bases and at J to 2 bases, leaving 4 bases not matched to a gene. The length of the CDR3 is 15 residues. CDR1 KGHDR and CDR2 SFDVKD come from the germline V gene. CDR3 sequence reads: CATSDPGTAYNEQFF. CDR3 DNA sequence: TGTGCCACCAGTGACCCCGGGACAGCCTACAATGAGCAGTTCTTC.

This clonotype was detected many times. The chain combines TRBV11-2 with TRBJ1-4, with D tentatively TRBD1 (5 bases). CDR3 length: 14 residues. Trimming left V 2 bases short and J 7 bases short, with 11 bases between. Germline CDR1 reads SGHAT; CDR2 reads FQNNGV. The CDR3 nucleotides are TGTGCCAGCAGCTTAACGGGGCTTGGTGAAAAACTGTTTTTT. Translating it yields CASSLTGLGEKLFF.

There are many counts of this clonotype. The genes are TRBV20-1 and TRBJ2-3; 16 bases map to TRBD2. Germline CDR1 DFQATT, CDR2 SNEGSKA (reference sequence). J lost 4 bases, V lost 3 bases, and 16 bases had no gene match. The CDR3 is 20 residues long. The CDR3, as DNA: TGCAGTGCTAGCGCATCAAATCCGGGACTAGCGGGGGGGCCCTCAGATACGCAGTATTTT. Translated: CSASASNPGLAGGPSDTQYF.

Only a few counts were recorded for this clonotype. The V call is TRBV2, the J call TRBJ2-3, with unresolved D. Germline loops: CDR1 SNHLY, CDR2 FYNNEI. V was clipped by 3 bases and J by 0 bases, with 16 bases between them. The CDR3 has 17 amino acids. CDR3: CASSELSQTLSTDTQYF. DNA for the CDR3: TGTGCCAGCAGTGAGTTGAGTCAGACCCTTAGCACAGATACGCAGTATTTT.

This clonotype was recorded many times. The rearrangement joins TRBV6-1 to TRBJ2-3; no clear D. The V gene lost 2 bases and the J gene lost 0 bases, with 9 bases spanning the gap. The CDR3 runs to 15 residues. From germline, CDR1 is MNHNS and CDR2 SASEGT. CDR3 amino acids: CASSELRASTDTQYF. In nucleotides, the CDR3 is TGTGCCAGCAGTGAACTTCGGGCGAGCACAGATACGCAGTATTTT.

This clonotype showed up just a few times. This chain links TRBV3-1 with TRBJ1-3, with 7 bases lining up with TRBD1. V was pared by 4 bases and J by 1 base, with 4 bases of the junction left unmatched. Germline lookup yields CDR1 LGHDT and CDR2 YNNKEL (reference sequence). The CDR3 covers 15 residues. DNA for the CDR3: TGTGCCAGCAGCCCCACGACAGGGTCTGGAAACACCATATATTTT. It translates to CASSPTTGSGNTIYF.

This clonotype was found many times. This chain links TRBV2 with TRBJ1-1, with TRBD1 identical over 7 bases. Germline CDR1 SNHLY, CDR2 FYNNEI. The CDR3 runs to 14 residues. After removal of 5 bases from V and 3 bases from J, the junction contained 6 bases not matched to a gene. Here the CDR3 reads CASSPGQPHTEAFF. CDR3 DNA sequence: TGTGCCAGCAGTCCGGGACAGCCCCACACTGAAGCTTTCTTT.

The rearrangement links TRBV9 to TRBJ2-5, with D perhaps matching TRBD2 (7 bases). The V end was cut by 4 bases, the J end by 4 bases, with 17 bases between. Germline CDR1 and CDR2: SGDLS and YYNGEE. This CDR3 spans 15 amino acids. For the CDR3, the DNA is TGTGCCAGCAGCCACGGGGGAGGGGGGACAGAGACCCAGTACTTC. It codes for CASSHGGGGTETQYF. Complete variable domain (other parts from reference TRBV9 and TRBJ2-5): DSGVTQTPKHLITATGQRVTLRCSPRSGDLSVYWYQQSLDQGLQFLIQYYNGEERAKGNILERFSAQQFPDLHSELNLSSLELGDSALYFCASSHGGGGTETQYFGPGTRLLVL.

This clonotype appeared a few times. The rearrangement links TRBV3-1 to TRBJ1-3; D possibly corresponds to TRBD1 (6 bases). Germline V lookup: CDR1 LGHDT, CDR2 YNNKEL (reference sequence). V lost 8 bases, J lost 0 bases, and 8 bases lay in between. The CDR3 spans 13 residues. CDR3: CASRDNSGNTIYF. The CDR3 DNA reads TGTGCCAGCCGGGACAACTCTGGAAACACCATATATTTT. The complete variable domain, with remaining parts taken from reference TRBV3-1 and TRBJ1-3, reads DTAVSQTPKYLVTQMGNDKSIKCEQNLGHDTMYWYKQDSKKFLKIMFSYNNKELIINETVPNRFSPKSPDKAHLNLHINSLELGDSAVYFCASRDNSGNTIYFGEGSWLTVV.

A word on this clonotype: A read error may explain this, as a much larger clone is one base away. V usage is TRBV15 and J usage is TRBJ2-1; 7 bases are a match to TRBD2. The junction had 13 bases not matched to a gene; V was cut back by 5 bases and J by 0 bases. The CDR3 runs to 18 residues. The germline CDR1 and CDR2 sequences are LNHNV and YYDKDF (reference sequence). The chain's CDR3 is CATSGVPRTSTSYNEQFF. In nucleotides, the CDR3 is TGTGCCACCAGCGGGGTTCCCCGGACTAGTACCTCCTACAATGAGCAGTTCTTC.

This clonotype came up many times. V gene TRBV27 combines with J gene TRBJ2-2; D gene uncertain. Trimming stripped 3 bases from V and 6 bases from J, with 2 bases between. The CDR3 contains 11 residues. CDR1 is MNHEY, CDR2 SMNVEV, per germline (reference sequence). The CDR3 is CASSFSGELFF. CDR3 DNA: TGTGCCAGCAGTTTCTCCGGGGAGCTGTTTTTT.

This clonotype was seen many times. The CDR3 loop is CASSGRDRGYGYTF. In nucleotides, the CDR3 is TGTGCCAGCAGCGGGCGGGACAGGGGCTATGGCTACACCTTC. This chain uses TRBV7-9 with TRBJ1-2; 10 bases match TRBD1. Germline V CDR1 and CDR2: SEHNR, FQNEAQ (reference sequence). With V trimmed by 5 bases and J by 4 bases, 4 bases remained unmatched. This CDR3 comprises 14 residues.

This clonotype was seen at least ten times. J is TRBJ2-3 and V is TRBV18; 8 positions match TRBD2. The CDR3 covers 15 residues. The germline V gene has CDR1 KGHSH and CDR2 LQKENI. The J segment lost 0 bases and the V segment lost 3 bases, leaving 2 bases of the junction unmatched. CDR3 nucleotide sequence: TGTGCCAGCTCACCGATAGCGGGAAGCACAGATACGCAGTATTTT. Translating gives CASSPIAGSTDTQYF.

This rearrangement joins TRBV20-1 to TRBJ2-5, with 7 bases lining up with TRBD1. With 5 bases clipped from V and 2 bases from J, the junction kept 5 bases outside the gene matches. This CDR3 contains 13 residues. Germline loops: CDR1 DFQATT, CDR2 SNEGSKA (reference sequence). In DNA, the CDR3 is TGCAGTGCTCATAGGGGGCAGCAAGAGACCCAGTACTTC. It encodes CSAHRGQQETQYF.

In this sample, this clonotype turned up a few times. In this CDR3 the conserved last residue, phenylalanine or tryptophan, is missing, so a read error is likely. This chain connects TRBV6-2 or TRBV6-3 to TRBJ1-5; no clear D gene. Trimming took off 7 bases at V and 0 bases at J, with 13 bases between the two ends. This CDR3 contains 15 residues. Germline CDR1 reads MNHEY; CDR2 reads SVGEGT. CDR3 in DNA: TGTGCCAGCAAGAAGACGGTATATAGCAATCAGCCCCAGCATCTT. Translation: CASKKTVYSNQPQHL.

This clonotype was seen at least ten times. The chain employs TRBV27 and TRBJ1-6; D possibly corresponds to TRBD1 (6 bases). The V end was cut by 5 bases, the J end by 10 bases, with 18 bases between. The V gene's germline CDR1 is MNHEY and CDR2 SMNVEV (reference sequence). The CDR3 totals 15 residues. Here the CDR3 reads CASSMQGLTTSPLHF. Here the CDR3 DNA reads TGTGCCAGCAGTATGCAGGGGCTTACTACCTCACCCCTCCACTTT.

This clonotype was observed many times. The chain carries TRBV20-1 and TRBJ2-1; no firm D call. Germline CDR1 is DFQATT and CDR2 is SNEGSKA (reference sequence). This CDR3 has 14 amino acids. V was trimmed by 0 bases and J by 0 bases, leaving 6 bases between them. The CDR3 region has the DNA TGCAGTGCTAGAGAGCTGAGCTCCTACAATGAGCAGTTCTTC. Protein: CSARELSSYNEQFF.

The rearrangement uses TRBV5-1 and TRBJ1-5; tentatively, D is TRBD1 (5 bases). Germline CDR1 SGHRS, CDR2 YFSETQ. The CDR3 runs to 14 residues. V lost 4 bases to trimming and J lost 2 bases, with 10 bases between them. The DNA of the CDR3 is TGCGCCAGCAGCGAGAGGGGTGGCAATCAGCCCCAGCATTTT. Translating it yields CASSERGGNQPQHF.

The table lists this clonotype with many counts. The genes are TRBV20-1 and TRBJ2-2; 9 positions agree with TRBD1. CDR3 length equals 16 residues. Germline-derived CDR1 and CDR2 are DFQATT and SNEGSKA (reference sequence). V gave up 0 bases and J gave up 5 bases; unmatched junction bases: 7. CDR3 sequence: CSARDIYRGQTGELFF. The CDR3, as DNA: TGCAGTGCTAGAGATATATACAGGGGGCAGACCGGGGAGCTGTTTTTT.

This clonotype was seen many times. The chain is built from TRBV11-2 and TRBJ1-1, with D perhaps matching TRBD1 (5 bases). The CDR3 has 14 amino acids. Trimming cost V 1 base and J 5 bases, with 11 bases left between them. Per germline, CDR1 SGHAT and CDR2 FQNNGV. CDR3 residues: CASSLGEGRTEAFF. DNA for the CDR3: TGTGCCAGCAGCTTAGGGGAGGGGCGGACTGAAGCTTTCTTT.

This clonotype appeared many times. The chain uses TRBV27 and TRBJ1-2; 8 positions match TRBD1. CDR1 and CDR2 (germline): MNHEY, SMNVEV (reference sequence). The CDR3 is 14 residues long. V dropped 6 bases and J dropped 2; count of bases not matched to a gene: 5. CDR3 coding DNA: TGTGCCAGCAGAGACACAGGGGGGAACTATGGCTACACCTTC. Its translation is CASRDTGGNYGYTF.

The sample holds a few counts of this clonotype. A much larger clone sits a single nucleotide away, making a read error possible. This chain links TRBV28 with TRBJ1-5; D is ambiguous. Per the germline V gene, CDR1 is MDHEN and CDR2 is SYDVKM. V was clipped by 8 bases and J by 4 bases, with 9 bases between them. This CDR3 has 12 residues. In DNA form, the CDR3 reads TGTGCCAGCGAGAGGGAGAATCAGCCCCAGCATTTT. Residues: CASERENQPQHF. The full variable domain, rest sourced from reference TRBV28 and TRBJ1-5, is DVKVTQSSRYLVKRTGEKVFLECVQDMDHENMFWYRQDPGLGLRLIYFSYDVKMKEKGDIPEGYSVSREKKERFSLILESASTNQTSMYLCASERENQPQHFGDGTRLSIL.

This clonotype was seen many times. V gene TRBV12-3 or TRBV12-4 combines with J gene TRBJ1-2; the D is unclear. Trimming took off 5 bases at V and 6 bases at J, with 10 bases between the two ends. The CDR3 is made up of 12 amino acids. Here the CDR3 reads CASSPPWDGYTF. The CDR3 DNA follows: TGTGCCAGCAGTCCGCCCTGGGATGGCTACACCTTC.

There are many counts of this clonotype. The chain is built from TRBV20-1 and TRBJ2-3, with a tentative D call TRBD1 (5 bases). The V end lost 6 bases, the J end lost 1 base, and 17 bases lay between the germline ends. This CDR3 comprises 15 residues. Germline V gene lookup returns CDR1 DFQATT and CDR2 SNEGSKA (reference sequence). CDR3 in amino acids: CSAILPATGTDTQYF. The CDR3 DNA follows: TGCAGTGCAATCCTCCCAGCGACAGGCACAGATACGCAGTATTTT.

J is TRBJ2-1 and V is TRBV25-1, with 7 bases lining up with TRBD2. V lost 1 base to trimming and J lost 4 bases; unmatched junction nucleotides: 10. The CDR3 sequence is 17 residues long. Germline V gene lookup returns CDR1 MGHDK and CDR2 SYGVNS. Here the CDR3 reads CASSESETSSLYNEQFF. The CDR3 DNA is TGTGCCAGCAGTGAATCTGAGACTAGCTCTCTTTACAATGAGCAGTTCTTC.

This clonotype was detected ten times or more. The chain is built from TRBV12-3 or TRBV12-4 and TRBJ2-7; 12 nucleotides line up with TRBD2. The length of the CDR3 is 13 residues. Trimming cost V 7 bases and J 6 bases; bases outside gene matches: 4. This CDR3 reads CASKRTSGIEQYF. The DNA for the CDR3 is TGTGCCAGCAAAAGGACTAGCGGGATCGAGCAGTACTTC.

This clonotype was counted at least ten times. CDR3 nucleotides: TGTGCCAGCAGCCTCGGACAGGGGATCCACGAGCAGTACTTC. It specifies CASSLGQGIHEQYF. The V call is TRBV12-3 or TRBV12-4, the J call TRBJ2-7; TRBD1 agrees at 9 bases. The length of the CDR3 is 14 residues. V lost 6 bases, J lost 5 bases, and 8 bases stayed unmatched.

This clonotype was seen repeatedly, ten times or more. The chain carries TRBV28 and TRBJ1-6, with D possibly matching TRBD1 (5 bases). Deletions cut 6 bases from V and 7 bases from J, with 16 bases between. The CDR3 has 15 residues. CDR1 is MDHEN and CDR2 is SYDVKM in the germline V gene. The CDR3 spells CASRIGADRNSPLHF. The CDR3 DNA sequence: TGTGCCAGCAGGATTGGGGCAGATCGAAATTCACCCCTCCACTTT.